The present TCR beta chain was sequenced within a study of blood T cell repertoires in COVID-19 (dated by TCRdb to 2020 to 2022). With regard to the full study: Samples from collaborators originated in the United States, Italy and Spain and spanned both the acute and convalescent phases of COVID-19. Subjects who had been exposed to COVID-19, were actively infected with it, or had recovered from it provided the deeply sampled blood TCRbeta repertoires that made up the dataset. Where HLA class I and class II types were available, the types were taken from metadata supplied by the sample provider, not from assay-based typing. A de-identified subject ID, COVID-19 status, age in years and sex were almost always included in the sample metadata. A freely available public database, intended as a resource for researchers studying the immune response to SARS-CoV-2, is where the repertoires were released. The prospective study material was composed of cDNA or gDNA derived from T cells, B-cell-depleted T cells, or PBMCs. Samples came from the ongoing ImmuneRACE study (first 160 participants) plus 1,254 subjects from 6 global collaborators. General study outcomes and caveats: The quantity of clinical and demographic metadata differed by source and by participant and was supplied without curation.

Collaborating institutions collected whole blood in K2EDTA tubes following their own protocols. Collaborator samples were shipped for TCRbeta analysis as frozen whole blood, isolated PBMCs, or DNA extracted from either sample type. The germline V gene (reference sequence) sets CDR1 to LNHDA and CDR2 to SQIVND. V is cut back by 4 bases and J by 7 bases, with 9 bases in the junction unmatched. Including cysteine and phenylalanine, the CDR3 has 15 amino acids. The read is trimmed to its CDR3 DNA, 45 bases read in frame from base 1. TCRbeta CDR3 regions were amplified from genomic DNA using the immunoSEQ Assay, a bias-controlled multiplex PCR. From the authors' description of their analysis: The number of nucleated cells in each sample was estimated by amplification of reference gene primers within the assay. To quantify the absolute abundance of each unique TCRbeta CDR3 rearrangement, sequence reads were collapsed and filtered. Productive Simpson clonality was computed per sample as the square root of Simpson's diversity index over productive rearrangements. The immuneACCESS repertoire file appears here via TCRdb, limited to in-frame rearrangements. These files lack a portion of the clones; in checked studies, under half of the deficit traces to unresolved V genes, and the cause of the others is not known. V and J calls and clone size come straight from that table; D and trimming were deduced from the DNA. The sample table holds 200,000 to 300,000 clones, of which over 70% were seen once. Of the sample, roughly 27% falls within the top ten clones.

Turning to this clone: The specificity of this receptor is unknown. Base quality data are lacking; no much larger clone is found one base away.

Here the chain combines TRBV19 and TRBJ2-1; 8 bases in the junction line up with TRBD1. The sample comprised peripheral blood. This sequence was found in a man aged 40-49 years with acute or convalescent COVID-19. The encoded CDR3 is CASSTTGAHGNEQFF. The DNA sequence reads TGTGCCAGTAGTACGACAGGGGCTCACGGGAATGAGCAGTTCTTC.